The next 10 T cell receptor beta chains were all read from a single sample in a study of T cell repertoires in cytomegalovirus infection (dated by TCRdb to the late 2010s). Data came from an Illumina HiSeq 1500. TCRdb passed the public sequencing reads through fastp at Q25 and MiXCR, retaining productive beta sequences. Each CDR3 protein gets just one entry, which takes the most common genes and DNA from the rows behind it. The sample contains roughly 320,000 distinct CDR3 sequences, 8% to 10% of them found a single time. The top ten clonotypes cover approximately 2.3% of the sample. Sequenced sample: PBMCs. All receptors derive from a human donor in good health (CMV status not recorded). Some clones in this sample may be carry-over from other donors' samples.

There are many counts of this clonotype. This chain links TRBV11-2 with TRBJ1-1; D remains unclear. V lost 2 bases and J 0 bases, leaving 19 bases between the germline ends. The length of the CDR3 is 18 residues. Germline values: CDR1 SGHAT, CDR2 FQNNGV. Here the CDR3 reads CASSLWKRETPMNTEAFF. The CDR3 coding sequence is TGTGCCAGCAGCTTATGGAAACGGGAAACCCCGATGAACACTGAAGCTTTCTTT. Full variable domain (missing parts from reference TRBV11-2 and TRBJ1-1): EAGVAQSPRYKIIEKRQSVAFWCNPISGHATLYWYQQILGQGPKLLIQFQNNGVVDDSQLPKDRFSAERLKGVDSTLKIQPAKLEDSAVYLCASSLWKRETPMNTEAFFGQGTRLTVV.

This clonotype was counted a few times. The chain has TRBV2 and TRBJ2-3; no clear D gene. V was trimmed by 1 base and J by 0 bases, leaving 8 bases between them. The germline V gene has CDR1 SNHLY and CDR2 FYNNEI. The CDR3 spans 15 residues. The CDR3 loop reads CASSEVRWSTDTQYF. The DNA for the CDR3 is TGTGCCAGCAGTGAAGTGAGGTGGAGCACAGATACGCAGTATTTT.

The table lists this clonotype with a few counts. V gene TRBV5-1 combines with J gene TRBJ2-1; possible D gene TRBD2, 5 bases. Per the germline V gene, CDR1 is SGHRS and CDR2 is YFSETQ. V lost 5 bases, J lost 7 bases, and 19 bases lay in between. The CDR3 is 15 amino acids. The CDR3 DNA sequence: TGCGCCAGCAGTCCTCCCACCCGACGGGGAAATGAGCAGTTCTTC. This sequence encodes CASSPPTRRGNEQFF.

This clonotype was seen many times. The chain combines TRBV6-2 or TRBV6-3 with TRBJ2-5, with 7 bases aligning to TRBD2. Germline V lookup: CDR1 MNHEY, CDR2 SVGEGT. The V gene end was trimmed by 2 bases and the J gene end by 5 bases; junction bases not matched to a gene: 11. The CDR3 has 16 residues. The CDR3 protein is CASSYQPGRADETQYF. The DNA of the CDR3 is TGTGCCAGCAGTTACCAGCCGGGGAGGGCTGACGAGACCCAGTACTTC.

V usage is TRBV15 and J usage is TRBJ2-3; TRBD1 might be the D (6 bases). Per the germline V gene, CDR1 is LNHNV and CDR2 is YYDKDF (reference sequence). This CDR3 comprises 17 residues. Trimming removed 1 base at V and 2 bases at J, with 16 bases between. CDR3 protein: CATSRVDRSPDTDTQYF. CDR3 coding DNA: TGTGCCACCAGCAGAGTTGACAGGTCCCCGGACACAGATACGCAGTATTTT.

J is TRBJ1-3 and V is TRBV6-5; TRBD1 matches at 9 bases. J lost 7 bases, V lost 0 bases, and 4 bases had no gene match. CDR1 is MNHEY, CDR2 SVGAGI, per germline. The CDR3 totals 15 residues. The CDR3 here is CASSYSKQGANTIYF. CDR3 nucleotide sequence: TGTGCCAGCAGTTACTCGAAACAGGGGGCGAACACCATATATTTT.

This clonotype was seen ten or more times. V gene TRBV28 combines with J gene TRBJ2-1; 8 bases line up with TRBD1. Looked up from germline, CDR1 is MDHEN and CDR2 is SYDVKM. CDR3 length: 15 residues. The junction had 8 bases not matched to a gene; V was cut back by 6 bases and J by 4 bases. DNA for the CDR3: TGTGCCAGCAGCATCAGAGGACAGGGTTACAATGAGCAGTTCTTC. It specifies CASSIRGQGYNEQFF.

This clonotype was recorded many times. The chain employs TRBV7-9 and TRBJ2-1; the D is unclear. The CDR3 length is 12 residues. Germline V CDR1 and CDR2: SEHNR, FQNEAQ (reference sequence). V lost 4 bases, J lost 9 bases, and 10 bases lay in between. Written as DNA, the CDR3 is TGTGCCAGCAGCTCCTCGACCCGTGAGCAGTTCTTC. Its translation is CASSSSTREQFF.

In its sample, this clonotype was seen many times. The J gene is TRBJ1-2, the V gene TRBV2; a weak D match, TRBD1 (5 bases). The V and J ends lost 2 bases and 7 bases respectively, with 11 bases between them. CDR3 size: 13 residues. Germline CDR1 and CDR2: SNHLY and FYNNEI. In nucleotides, the CDR3 is TGTGCCAGCAGTGAATTGGGGGATTTTGGCTACACCTTC. It codes for CASSELGDFGYTF. Based on the CDR3 plus reference TRBV2 and TRBJ1-2, the full variable domain is EPEVTQTPSHQVTQMGQEVILRCVPISNHLYFYWYRQILGQKVEFLVSFYNNEISEKSEIFDDQFSVERPDGSNFTLKIRSTKLEDSAMYFCASSELGDFGYTFGSGTRLTVV.

This chain joins TRBV7-8 and TRBJ2-5, with 9 bases identical to TRBD2. The CDR3 consists of 14 residues. V lost 5 bases to trimming and J lost 4 bases; unmatched junction nucleotides: 5. Germline V gene data show CDR1 as SGHVS and CDR2 as FQNEAQ. In nucleotides, the CDR3 is TGTGCCAGCAGCAATAGCGGGGGAGGAGAGACCCAGTACTTC. It codes for CASSNSGGGETQYF.